This T cell receptor beta chain was obtained from a study of CD8 T cells in ankylosing spondylitis. Notes on this clonotype: Its antigen is currently unknown.

A single record per CDR3 protein comes from TCRdb applying MiXCR to the 5' RACE reads. The table has approximately 25,000 distinct CDR3 sequences, roughly 8.6% seen once. J was trimmed by 4 bases and V by 3 bases; bases with no gene match: 3. Germline V gene sequence: CDR1 SEHNR, CDR2 FQNEAQ (reference sequence). CDR3 length: 14 residues. Whole-study results and caveats: Previously reported in reactive arthritis synovial fluid and blood were some of the motif variants. There was reportedly significant enrichment of clones that were disease-linked in matched ankylosing spondylitis synovial fluid. A motif of roughly 8 highly homologous TCR beta variants was seen as apparently characteristic of ankylosing spondylitis blood.

J is TRBJ2-5 and V is TRBV7-9, with 9 bases aligning to TRBD2. Sample: blood. This receptor was identified in a male donor with ankylosing spondylitis or in good health (not recorded which). CDR3 loop: CASSFLLAGETQYF. DNA for the CDR3: TGTGCCAGCAGCTTCCTACTAGCGGGAGAGACCCAGTACTTC.